The entry below describes one T cell receptor beta chain. This entry belongs to a study of OX40 agonist ivuxolimab in advanced cancers. Overall study context: The diagnoses of dose-escalation patients were hepatocellular carcinoma, melanoma, renal cell or head and neck cancer.

Data came from immunoSEQ multiplex PCR; TCRdb stores just in-frame clones and leaves some out. There are 45,000 to 70,000 clones in the sample; 83% occur only once, and roughly 3.3% lies in the top ten. Autoimmune disease history or systemic immunosuppression disqualified patients. The CDR3 is made up of 16 amino acids. V lost 5 bases, J lost 1 base, and 6 bases stayed unmatched. CDR1 and CDR2 (germline): SGHAT, FQDESV (reference sequence). The rearrangement links TRBV11-1 to TRBJ1-1, with TRBD1 identical over 11 bases. This clonotype was sampled from an adult with an advanced solid tumor such as melanoma, head and neck, liver or kidney cancer. The material sequenced was CD4+ or CD8+ T cells sorted from blood, taken in a trial of the OX40 agonist ivuxolimab. In nucleotides, the CDR3 is TGTGCCAGCAGCCACTGGACAGGGGGCGCGAACACTGAAGCTTTCTTT. Protein product: CASSHWTGGANTEAFF. The full variable domain, in which reference TRBV11-1 and TRBJ1-1 provide the parts outside the CDR3, is EAEVAQSPRYKITEKSQAVAFWCDPISGHATLYWYRQILGQGPELLVQFQDESVVDDSQLPKDRFSAERLKGVDSTLKIQPAELGDSAMYLCASSHWTGGANTEAFFGQGTRLTVV.